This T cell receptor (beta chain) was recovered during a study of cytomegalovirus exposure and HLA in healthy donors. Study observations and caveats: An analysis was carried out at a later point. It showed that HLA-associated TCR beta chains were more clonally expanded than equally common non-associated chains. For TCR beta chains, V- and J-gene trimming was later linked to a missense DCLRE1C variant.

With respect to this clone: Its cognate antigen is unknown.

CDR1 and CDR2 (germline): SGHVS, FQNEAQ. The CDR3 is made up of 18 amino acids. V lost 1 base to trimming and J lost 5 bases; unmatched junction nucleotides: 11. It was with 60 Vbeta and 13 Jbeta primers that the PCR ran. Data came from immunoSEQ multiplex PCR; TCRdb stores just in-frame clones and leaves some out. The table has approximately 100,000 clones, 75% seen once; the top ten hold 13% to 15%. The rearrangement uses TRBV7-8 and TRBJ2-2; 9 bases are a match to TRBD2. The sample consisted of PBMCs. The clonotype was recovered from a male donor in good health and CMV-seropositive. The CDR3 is CASSLGGGALGGTGELFF. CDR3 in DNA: TGTGCCAGCAGCTTAGGCGGGGGGGCCCTGGGAGGAACCGGGGAGCTGTTTTTT.